The 30 T cell receptor beta chains below all came from one sample that was sequenced in a study of shared clonotypes between healthy human individuals. Clones were sequenced by immunoSEQ multiplex PCR, and TCRdb holds only the in-frame ones, with some missing. The table includes a few million clones, more than 85% detected once. Sequencing input: naive CD4+ T cells from PBMCs. Subset here: CD45RA+ positively selected. The source of these receptors is a man aged 18 to 30 in good health. Some clones in this sample may be carry-over from other donors' samples.

The chain couples TRBV7-6 to TRBJ2-5; D is undetermined. In germline, CDR1 is SGHVS, CDR2 FNYEAQ. The V end lost 5 bases, the J end lost 1 base, and 14 bases lay between the germline ends. This CDR3 spans 15 amino acids. The CDR3 coding sequence is TGTGCCAGCAGCCCCCAAGTAATGCTCCAAGAGACCCAGTACTTC. Amino acid sequence: CASSPQVMLQETQYF. Filled out from reference TRBV7-6 and TRBJ2-5, the complete variable domain reads GAGVSQSPRYKVTKRGQDVALRCDPISGHVSLYWYRQALGQGPEFLTYFNYEAQQDKSGLPNDRFSAERPEGSISTLTIQRTEQRDSAMYRCASSPQVMLQETQYFGPGTRLLVL.

The rearrangement joins TRBV2 to TRBJ1-4; D remains ambiguous. Germline V CDR1 and CDR2: SNHLY, FYNNEI. The CDR3 is 14 residues long. Trimming removed 3 bases at V and 4 bases at J, with 9 bases between. The CDR3 bases are TGTGCCAGCAGTGATGAGGGCGGTAATGAAAAACTGTTTTTT. Translation: CASSDEGGNEKLFF. Supplemented by reference TRBV2 and TRBJ1-4, the full variable domain reads EPEVTQTPSHQVTQMGQEVILRCVPISNHLYFYWYRQILGQKVEFLVSFYNNEISEKSEIFDDQFSVERPDGSNFTLKIRSTKLEDSAMYFCASSDEGGNEKLFFGSGTQLSVL.

V is TRBV6-6 and J is TRBJ1-2; a possible D gene is TRBD1 (5 bases). This CDR3 contains 11 residues. Germline V gene sequence: CDR1 MNHNY, CDR2 SVGAGI (reference sequence). V was cut by 6 bases and J by 4 bases, with 6 bases left in between. The CDR3 protein is CASSQGYGYTF. The DNA for the CDR3 is TGTGCCAGCAGCCAGGGCTATGGCTACACCTTC.

This clone was seen only a few times. This chain joins TRBV15 and TRBJ2-7; 8 bases are a match to TRBD1. The CDR3 extends over 14 amino acids. Germline loops: CDR1 LNHNV, CDR2 YYDKDF (reference sequence). J was trimmed by 2 bases and V by 0 bases; bases with no gene match: 0. The DNA of the CDR3 is TGTGCCACCAGCAGAGAACAGGGGGCCTACGAGCAGTACTTC. Translation gives CATSREQGAYEQYF. Drawing the rest from reference TRBV15 and TRBJ2-7, the complete variable domain is DAMVIQNPRYQVTQFGKPVTLSCSQTLNHNVMYWYQQKSSQAPKLLFHYYDKDFNNEADTPDNFQSRRPNTSFCFLDIRSPGLGDTAMYLCATSREQGAYEQYFGPGTRLTVT.

This chain uses TRBV28 with TRBJ2-1, with 9 nucleotides matching TRBD2. The junction had 11 bases not matched to a gene; V was cut back by 4 bases and J by 7 bases. The CDR3 loop spans 16 amino acids. Germline values: CDR1 MDHEN, CDR2 SYDVKM. The CDR3 reads CASSSPSAGGRNEQFF. The CDR3 region has the DNA TGTGCCAGCAGTTCACCTTCGGCGGGAGGGCGTAATGAGCAGTTCTTC.

The rearrangement uses TRBV6-1 and TRBJ1-2, with D maybe TRBD1 (6 bases). With 4 bases removed from V and 7 bases from J, the gap between germline ends came to 16 bases. This CDR3 is built from 14 residues. The germline V gene encodes CDR1 MNHNS and CDR2 SASEGT. Here the CDR3 reads CASSVPNRVGGYTF. The CDR3 nucleotides are TGTGCCAGCAGTGTCCCCAACAGGGTCGGTGGCTACACCTTC.

This chain connects TRBV29-1 to TRBJ2-3; D possibly uses TRBD1 or TRBD2 (6 bases each). CDR1 and CDR2 (germline): SQVTM, ANQGSEA. The CDR3 length is 17 residues. Trimming cost V 1 base and J 4 bases, with 21 bases left between them. In DNA, the CDR3 is TGCAGCGTTGAAGCCCTCGGGGGACACCGGGGATCAGATACGCAGTATTTT. Protein sequence: CSVEALGGHRGSDTQYF.

V and J are TRBV9 and TRBJ2-2, with D maybe TRBD2 (5 bases). Germline loops: CDR1 SGDLS, CDR2 YYNGEE. Trimming took 4 bases from V and 2 from J, leaving 12 bases between them. CDR3 length equals 15 residues. The CDR3 bases are TGTGCCAGCAGCCCCCGCCTAGCTAACACCGGGGAGCTGTTTTTT. Protein: CASSPRLANTGELFF.

V gene TRBV2 combines with J gene TRBJ2-2; TRBD1 matches at 7 bases. With V trimmed by 8 bases and J by 2 bases, 5 bases remained unmatched. Germline CDR1 SNHLY, CDR2 FYNNEI. CDR3 length: 14 residues. DNA for the CDR3: TGTGCCAGCGGGGACAGAGTAAACACCGGGGAGCTGTTTTTT. This encodes CASGDRVNTGELFF. Full variable domain (outside the CDR3, taken from reference TRBV2 and TRBJ2-2): EPEVTQTPSHQVTQMGQEVILRCVPISNHLYFYWYRQILGQKVEFLVSFYNNEISEKSEIFDDQFSVERPDGSNFTLKIRSTKLEDSAMYFCASGDRVNTGELFFGEGSRLTVL.

V is TRBV6-5 and J is TRBJ1-5; 9 bases are shared with TRBD1. The J segment lost 4 bases and the V segment lost 6 bases, leaving 4 bases of the junction unmatched. In germline, CDR1 is MNHEY, CDR2 SVGAGI. CDR3 length: 14 amino acids. The CDR3 region is CASRGGTGNQPQHF. The CDR3 DNA reads TGTGCCAGCAGGGGGGGGACAGGGAATCAGCCCCAGCATTTT.

This chain uses TRBV19 with TRBJ1-5; 7 positions match TRBD1. Per germline, CDR1 LNHDA and CDR2 SQIVND (reference sequence). The CDR3 spans 16 residues. Trimming cost V 3 bases and J 5 bases; bases outside gene matches: 10. The CDR3 region is CASSMGSRQGYQPQHF. CDR3 nucleotides: TGTGCCAGTAGTATGGGGTCCCGACAGGGATATCAGCCCCAGCATTTT.

This clone was counted only a few times. V usage is TRBV4-3 and J usage is TRBJ1-1; perhaps TRBD1 as D (6 bases). Trimming removed 1 base at V and 7 bases at J, with 10 bases between. This CDR3 has 13 residues. Germline lookup yields CDR1 LGHNA and CDR2 YSLEER. CDR3: CASSQVQGFEAFF. CDR3 DNA sequence: TGCGCCAGCAGCCAAGTACAGGGATTTGAAGCTTTCTTT.

The gene calls are TRBV6-5 and TRBJ2-7; TRBD1 matches at 9 bases. After removal of 6 bases from V and 3 bases from J, the junction contained 0 bases not matched to a gene. CDR3 length: 12 residues. In germline, CDR1 is MNHEY, CDR2 SVGAGI. The CDR3 nucleotides are TGTGCCAGCAGGGACAGGGGCTACGAGCAGTACTTC. Translation gives CASRDRGYEQYF.

V and J are TRBV11-3 and TRBJ2-1, with 7 bases fitting TRBD1. This CDR3 contains 14 residues. Germline V gives CDR1 SGHNT, CDR2 YENEEA. V lost 5 bases to trimming and J lost 0 bases; unmatched junction nucleotides: 1. The CDR3 sequence is CASSRQGSYNEQFF. CDR3 DNA sequence: TGTGCCAGCAGCAGACAGGGCTCCTACAATGAGCAGTTCTTC.

The chain recombines TRBV7-2 with TRBJ1-5, with D possibly matching TRBD1 (5 bases). Germline CDR1 SGHTA, CDR2 FQGNSA. Trimming cost V 5 bases and J 5 bases, with 16 bases left between them. This CDR3 has 15 amino acids. The DNA for the CDR3 is TGTGCCAGCAGCCCCGAAACGGGACGGGATCAGCCCCAGCATTTT. Its translation: CASSPETGRDQPQHF.

The chain recombines TRBV7-2 with TRBJ2-3; D is unclear. Germline CDR1 SGHTA, CDR2 FQGNSA. Trimming shortened V by 0 bases and J by 0 bases, and 10 bases separated the two germline ends. The CDR3 is made up of 16 amino acids. The CDR3 bases are TGTGCCAGCAGCTTAGCCCCCAGCGCGAGCACAGATACGCAGTATTTT. Encoded protein: CASSLAPSASTDTQYF.

The gene calls are TRBV19 and TRBJ1-1; the match to TRBD1 covers 9 bases. Germline V gene data show CDR1 as LNHDA and CDR2 as SQIVND (reference sequence). V shed 5 bases and J 4 bases; nucleotides not matched to a gene: 8. The CDR3 length is 15 residues. The CDR3 DNA reads as TGTGCCAGTAGTTTATGGGGACAGGGCCCCACTGAAGCTTTCTTT. This translates into CASSLWGQGPTEAFF.

The chain recombines TRBV19 with TRBJ1-2, with D possibly TRBD1 on 5 matching bases. There are 12 residues in the CDR3. Germline values: CDR1 LNHDA, CDR2 SQIVND (reference sequence). The ends were cut back, 3 bases at V and 7 bases at J, with 9 bases in the middle. CDR3 sequence (DNA): TGTGCCAGTAGTATTGGGGACGGTGGCTACACCTTC. The encoded protein is CASSIGDGGYTF.

This sequence joins TRBV9 and TRBJ2-7, with TRBD2 identical over 7 bases. The CDR3 sequence is 14 residues long. Looked up from germline, CDR1 is SGDLS and CDR2 is YYNGEE. J lost 6 bases, V lost 2 bases, and 8 bases had no gene match. The DNA of the CDR3 is TGTGCCAGCAGCGTGAGAGCGGGAATCGCCGAGCAGTACTTC. This translates into CASSVRAGIAEQYF.

The chain recombines TRBV19 with TRBJ1-2; 9 bases agree with TRBD1. V dropped 1 base and J dropped 4; count of bases not matched to a gene: 4. CDR3 length equals 15 residues. Per the germline V gene, CDR1 is LNHDA and CDR2 is SQIVND (reference sequence). As DNA, the CDR3 is TGTGCCAGTAGTATAGCAGGGACAGGGCCCTATGGCTACACCTTC. Translating gives CASSIAGTGPYGYTF. The full variable domain, with the rest looked up from reference TRBV19 and TRBJ1-2, is DGGITQSPKYLFRKEGQNVTLSCEQNLNHDAMYWYRQDPGQGLRLIYYSQIVNDFQKGDIAEGYSVSREKKESFPLTVTSAQKNPTAFYLCASSIAGTGPYGYTFGSGTRLTVV.

On this clone: Additional DNA sequences in this sample encode the identical CDR3. The chain has TRBV18 and TRBJ1-5; possibly TRBD1 for D (6 bases). The V end lost 3 bases, the J end lost 4 bases, and 7 bases lay between the germline ends. The CDR3 has 13 residues. Germline-derived CDR1 and CDR2 are KGHSH and LQKENI. CDR3 DNA: TGTGCCAGCTCACCTACAGGGAATCAGCCCCAGCATTTT. Translation: CASSPTGNQPQHF.

The chain employs TRBV5-5 and TRBJ2-6; D is undetermined. The CDR3 sequence is 14 residues long. Trimming cost V 2 bases and J 0 bases, with 3 bases left between them. CDR1 SGHKS and CDR2 YYEKEE come from the germline V gene (reference sequence). The CDR3 reads CASSFDSGANVLTF. Written as DNA, the CDR3 is TGTGCCAGCAGCTTCGACTCTGGGGCCAACGTCCTGACTTTC.

CDR3 loop: CASSPDGDYEQYF. The DNA for the CDR3 is TGTGCCAGCAGTCCCGACGGAGACTACGAGCAGTACTTC. The chain recombines TRBV27 with TRBJ2-7; D is undetermined. CDR3 length: 13 residues. From germline, CDR1 is MNHEY and CDR2 SMNVEV (reference sequence). V shed 5 bases and J shed 3 bases, with 11 bases lying between them.

The chain is built from TRBV4-2 and TRBJ2-7; tentative D call: TRBD1 (6 bases). Trimming cost V 4 bases and J 4 bases, with 23 bases left between them. This CDR3 comprises 17 residues. Germline-derived CDR1 and CDR2 are LGHNA and YNFKEQ. As DNA, the CDR3 is TGTGCCAGCAGCCCGGATCCTTTAGGACAGAATGGGTACGAGCAGTACTTC. Amino acids: CASSPDPLGQNGYEQYF.

The genes are TRBV4-1 and TRBJ2-3; possible D gene TRBD1, 5 bases. The V and J ends lost 4 bases and 1 base respectively, with 12 bases between them. Germline lookup yields CDR1 MGHRA and CDR2 YSYEKL. This CDR3 contains 15 residues. Here the CDR3 reads CASSPRQGRTDTQYF. DNA for the CDR3: TGCGCCAGCAGCCCTCGGCAGGGTCGCACAGATACGCAGTATTTT.

Details on this clone: Other DNA sequences within the sample encode an identical CDR3. The V call is TRBV7-9, the J call TRBJ1-5, with a tentative D call TRBD1 (5 bases). The ends were cut back, 1 base at V and 0 bases at J, with 7 bases in the middle. The CDR3 is 15 residues long. CDR1 and CDR2 from the germline V gene are SEHNR and FQNEAQ (reference sequence). CDR3: CASSLGQYSNQPQHF. The CDR3 DNA reads TGTGCCAGCAGCTTAGGACAGTATAGCAATCAGCCCCAGCATTTT.

This chain joins TRBV29-1 and TRBJ1-1; D is possibly TRBD1 (5 bases). The CDR3 length is 15 residues. Per germline, CDR1 SQVTM and CDR2 ANQGSEA. V gave up 4 bases and J gave up 1 base, with 16 bases separating them. The CDR3, as DNA: TGCAGCGTTGGAGGCAGGGTAAGAGGGAACACTGAAGCTTTCTTT. Amino acid sequence: CSVGGRVRGNTEAFF. Based on the CDR3 plus reference TRBV29-1 and TRBJ1-1, the full variable domain is SAVISQKPSRDICQRGTSLTIQCQVDSQVTMMFWYRQQPGQSLTLIATANQGSEATYESGFVIDKFPISRPNLTFSTLTVSNMSPEDSSIYLCSVGGRVRGNTEAFFGQGTRLTVV.

The gene calls are TRBV1 and TRBJ2-3; the table's D call, TRBD2, was not checked against the DNA. TRBV1 has pseudogene status. The CDR3 totals 19 residues. CDR3 DNA sequence: TGCACCAGCAGCCACCGCAAGGACAGCGGGGGACCTAGCACAGATACGCAGTATTTT. Encoded protein: CTSSHRKDSGGPSTDTQYF.

The chain links TRBV30 to TRBJ1-3; D may be TRBD1 (5 bases). This CDR3 is built from 17 residues. Germline V gene sequence: CDR1 GTSNPN, CDR2 SVGIG (reference sequence). Trimming left V 0 bases short and J 5 bases short, with 20 bases between. The CDR3 region is CAWSVLAGFALRNTIYF. The CDR3 DNA reads TGTGCCTGGAGTGTACTGGCAGGGTTCGCATTAAGAAACACCATATATTTT.

This chain links TRBV9 with TRBJ2-6; D may be TRBD2 (6 bases). V gave up 3 bases and J gave up 4 bases, with 11 bases separating them. The germline V gene has CDR1 SGDLS and CDR2 YYNGEE. This CDR3 comprises 15 residues. Here the CDR3 reads CASSARESGANVLTF. The DNA for the CDR3 is TGTGCCAGCAGCGCTCGGGAGTCGGGGGCCAACGTCCTGACTTTC.